Below, 6 T cell receptor beta chains from the same sample are listed, as sequenced in a study of T cells in Graves' hyperthyroidism and ophthalmopathy (dated by TCRdb to between 2018 and 2020). The library was built by means of multiplex PCR. Sequenced on an Illumina HiSeq 2000. The TCR beta CDR3 regions were amplified from RNA transcripts. A first-round RT-PCR of the TCR CDR3 used the HTBI primer set with the Qiagen OneStep RT-PCR kit. Using fastp at Q25 and MiXCR, TCRdb reprocessed the public reads and kept productive beta chains. Rows matching on CDR3 protein sequence are summarized as one entry with the most common DNA and genes. The table for this sample lists some 560,000 distinct CDR3 sequences; 13% to 15% of them were counted only once. Over 11% of the sample is held by the ten biggest clonotypes. Sample: blood. These TCRs come from a woman in her thirties or forties with Graves' hyperthyroidism.

The table lists this clonotype with a few counts. The chain employs TRBV9 and TRBJ2-2, with 7 bases that match TRBD2. This CDR3 has 16 residues. Trimming removed 5 bases from V and 1 base from J; junction bases left unmatched: 8. Germline V gives CDR1 SGDLS, CDR2 YYNGEE. The CDR3, as DNA: TGTGCCAGCAGTCCGAGCAGGACTAGGAACACCGGGGAGCTGTTTTTT. This encodes CASSPSRTRNTGELFF.

This clonotype was observed at least ten times. CDR3 amino acids: CASRKQGANTEAFF. CDR3 sequence (DNA): TGTGCCAGTAGGAAACAGGGGGCGAACACTGAAGCTTTCTTT. This chain joins TRBV19 and TRBJ1-1; 9 bases line up with TRBD1. J was trimmed by 1 base and V by 6 bases; bases with no gene match: 3. This CDR3 has 14 amino acids. Per germline, CDR1 LNHDA and CDR2 SQIVND (reference sequence).

CDR3 nucleotides: TGTGCCAGCAGTGGGGAAGCGGGAGTTTTTGAGCAGTTCTTC. This sequence encodes CASSGEAGVFEQFF. The chain couples TRBV2 to TRBJ2-1; 8 bases are shared with TRBD2. V trimming: 4 bases; J trimming: 9 bases; junction bases outside the gene matches: 8. The germline V gene encodes CDR1 SNHLY and CDR2 FYNNEI. The CDR3 has 14 residues. Based on the CDR3 plus reference TRBV2 and TRBJ2-1, the full variable domain is EPEVTQTPSHQVTQMGQEVILRCVPISNHLYFYWYRQILGQKVEFLVSFYNNEISEKSEIFDDQFSVERPDGSNFTLKIRSTKLEDSAMYFCASSGEAGVFEQFFGPGTRLTVL.

This clonotype has a count of ten or more. The chain joins TRBV7-9 to TRBJ2-1; 10 positions agree with TRBD2. V lost 3 bases and J lost 9; bases outside the gene matches: 8. The CDR3 has 15 amino acids. Germline-derived CDR1 and CDR2 are SEHNR and FQNEAQ (reference sequence). CDR3 DNA: TGTGCCAGCAGCTTTCTAGCGGGAGTGATTGGTGAGCAGTTCTTC. Its protein is CASSFLAGVIGEQFF.

Comments on this clonotype: Germline is not matched at one junction end, which may reflect a read error. V and J are TRBV20-1 and TRBJ1-1; TRBD1 matches at 10 bases. The CDR3 sequence is 14 residues long. Looked up from germline, CDR1 is DFQATT and CDR2 is SNEGSKA (reference sequence). In DNA form, the CDR3 reads TGCAGTGCTAGTTCCCAGGGACAGGGGACTGAAGCTCTCTTT. The encoded protein is CSASSQGQGTEALF.

This clonotype was recorded a few times. The chain has TRBV4-1 and TRBJ1-4; TRBD1 is a possible D gene (6 bases). Germline V gene sequence: CDR1 MGHRA, CDR2 YSYEKL. This CDR3 has 14 residues. Trimming removed 5 bases from V and 7 bases from J, with 14 bases in between. In DNA, the CDR3 is TGCGCCAGCAGCAACAGGGTTGGCAGTGAAAAACTGTTTTTT. Protein: CASSNRVGSEKLFF.